This T cell receptor beta chain is drawn from a study of T-cell reconstitution after alpha-beta-depleted transplantation in children. As it was prepared, the TCRbeta library received unique molecular identifiers. MiXCR, run by TCRdb on the PCR reads, gives a single entry per CDR3 protein. The profile shows roughly 90,000 distinct CDR3 sequences, about 12% of them singletons. At least ten counts were recorded for this clonotype. At one of its ends the junction is not consistent with the germline gene, which may arise from a read error. The CDR3 runs to 15 residues. Germline values: CDR1 LGHNA, CDR2 YSLEER.

The chain couples TRBV4-3 to TRBJ1-2, with 7 positions matching TRBD1. The material sequenced was PBMCs from the stem cell graft donor, taken from the stem cell graft. The sequence was collected from a human donor who donated a stem cell graft to a child with inherited bone marrow failure. The CDR3 is CASSQDSDRRYCYTF. The CDR3 bases are TGCGCCAGCAGCCAAGATTCGGACAGGCGCTATTGCTACACCTTC.